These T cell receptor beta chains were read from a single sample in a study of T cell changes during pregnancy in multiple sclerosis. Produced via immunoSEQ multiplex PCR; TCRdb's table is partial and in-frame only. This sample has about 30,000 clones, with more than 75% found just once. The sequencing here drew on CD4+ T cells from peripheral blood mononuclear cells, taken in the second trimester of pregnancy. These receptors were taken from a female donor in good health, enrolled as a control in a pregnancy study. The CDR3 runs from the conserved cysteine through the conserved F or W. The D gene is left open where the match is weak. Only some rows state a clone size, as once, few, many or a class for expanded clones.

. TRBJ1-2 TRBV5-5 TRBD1 TGTGCCAGCAGCTTGGCCGGCAGGGGGCTGGGTGGCTACACCTTC CASSLAGRGLGGYTF
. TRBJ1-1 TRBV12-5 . TGTGCTAGTGGTACGGAAGGGGTCTGGAGCACTGAAGCTTTCTTT CASGTEGVWSTEAFF
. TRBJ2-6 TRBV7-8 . TGTGCCAGCCCCGCTGGGGCCAACGTCCTGACTTTC CASPAGANVLTF
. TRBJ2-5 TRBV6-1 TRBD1 TGTGCCAGCAGTGTCCTACAGGGGGCGGGAGAGACCCAGTACTTC CASSVLQGAGETQYF
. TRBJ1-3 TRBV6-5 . TGTGCCGCACGGGCTGGAAACACCATATATTTT CAARAGNTIYF
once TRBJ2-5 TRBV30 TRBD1 TGTGCCTGGAGTCGGGTCAGGGGGACGACTATATGGGAGACCCAGTACTTC CAWSRVRGTTIWETQYF
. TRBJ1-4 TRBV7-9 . TGTGCCAGCAGCCCGGCCGGGTCTAATGAAAAACTGTTTTTT CASSPAGSNEKLFF
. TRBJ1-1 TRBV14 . TGTGCCAGCAGCCAAGAGGACAGTGGAACCCGTCGGGCTTTCTTT CASSQEDSGTRRAFF
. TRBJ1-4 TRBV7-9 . TGTGCCAGCAGCCGAGAAAACTATAATGAAAAACTGTTTTTT CASSRENYNEKLFF
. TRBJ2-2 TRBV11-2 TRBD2 TGTGCCAGCAGCTGGGGGAGGACTAGCGGGAGGTCCGGGGAGCTGTTTTTT CASSWGRTSGRSGELFF
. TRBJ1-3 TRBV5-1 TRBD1 TGCGCCAGCAGCTCCATACAGGGGTCGGGTGGAACCGTATATTTT CASSSIQGSGGTVYF
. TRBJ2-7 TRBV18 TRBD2 TGTGCCAGCTCGGGACTAGCGGACCCCTACGAGCAGTACTTC CASSGLADPYEQYF
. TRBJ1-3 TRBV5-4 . TGTGCCAGCAGCATGACAGTGGATAGGTTGTCTGGAAACACCATATATTTT CASSMTVDRLSGNTIYF
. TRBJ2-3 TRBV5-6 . TGTGCCAGCAGCTTGGTCGGCACAGATACGCAGTATTTT CASSLVGTDTQYF
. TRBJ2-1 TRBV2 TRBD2 TGTGCCAGCAAAACTAGCGTGAGCTCCTACAATGAGCAGTTCTTC CASKTSVSSYNEQFF
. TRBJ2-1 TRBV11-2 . TGTGCCAGCAGCAGCGGCGGGGACTACAATGAGCAGTTCTTC CASSSGGDYNEQFF
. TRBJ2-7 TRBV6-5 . TGTGCCAGCAGTTCCGGACAGGGAGGGGAGCAGTACTTC CASSSGQGGEQYF
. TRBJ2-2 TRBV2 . TGTGCCAGCTCTCTGGGGGGGAACACCGGGGAGCTGTTTTTT CASSLGGNTGELFF
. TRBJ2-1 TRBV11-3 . TGTGCCATCGACGGGGGGCCTTACAATGAGCAGTTCTTC CAIDGGPYNEQFF
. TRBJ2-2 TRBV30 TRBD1 TGTGCCTGGGTTAGGGACAGGGGGCTTATCGGGGAGCTGTTTTTT CAWVRDRGLIGELFF
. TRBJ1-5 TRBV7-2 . TGTGCCAGCAGCCTGAGGGGCAATCAGCCCCAGCATTTT CASSLRGNQPQHF
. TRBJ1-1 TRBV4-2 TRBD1 TGTGCCAGCAGCCAAGACCAGGACAGGGGACGCAGTGAAGCTTTCTTT CASSQDQDRGRSEAFF
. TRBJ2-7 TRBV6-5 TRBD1 TGTGCCAGTTCTCCGGGACAGAAGTACGAGCAGTACTTC CASSPGQKYEQYF
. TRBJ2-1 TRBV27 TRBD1 TGTGCCAGCAGTTTCGGGACAGGTAATGAGCAGTTCTTC CASSFGTGNEQFF
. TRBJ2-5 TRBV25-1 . TGTGCCAGCGGTGTGTGGTCAGGGGGGAAGGAGACCCAGTACTTC CASGVWSGGKETQYF
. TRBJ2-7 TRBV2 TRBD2 TGTGCCAGCAGATCGTGGGGGACTAGCTTCACCGAGCAGTACTTC CASRSWGTSFTEQYF
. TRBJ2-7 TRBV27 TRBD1 TGTGCCAGCAGTTTATATGGACAGGGGGGATACGAGCAGTACTTC CASSLYGQGGYEQYF
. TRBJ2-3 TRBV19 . TGTGCCAGTTCCATCGGACTTCCCAGCACAGATACGCAGTATTTT CASSIGLPSTDTQYF
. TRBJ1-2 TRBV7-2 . TGTGCCAGCAGCTTAATGGGCAGGGAGGTAGGCTATGGCTACACCTTC CASSLMGREVGYGYTF
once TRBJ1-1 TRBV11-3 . TGTGCCAGCAGCTTATCCGGACAACTCTCTGAAGCTTTCTTT CASSLSGQLSEAFF
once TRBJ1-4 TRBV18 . TGTGCCAGCTCACCCATTAATGAAAAACTGTTTTTT CASSPINEKLFF
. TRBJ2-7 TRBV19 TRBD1 TGTGCCAGTAGTGTAATACAGGGGGCTTCCTACGAGCAGTACTTC CASSVIQGASYEQYF
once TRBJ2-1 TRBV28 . TGTGCCAGCAGCCCGGGGGGCGCAACCTACAATGAGCAGTTCTTC CASSPGGATYNEQFF
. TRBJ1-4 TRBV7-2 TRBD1 TGTGCCAGCAGCCTGGGACAGGGGCGGGAGGAACTGTTTTTT CASSLGQGREELFF
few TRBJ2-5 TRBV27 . TGTGCCAGCAGTTTTAGGGGGGGGACCCAGTACTTC CASSFRGGTQYF
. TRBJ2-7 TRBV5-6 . TGTGCCAGCAGCTTAGGACAGGGAGGGGGGTACGAGCAGTACTTC CASSLGQGGGYEQYF
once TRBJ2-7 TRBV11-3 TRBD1 TGTGCCAGCAGCGGCTTACAGGGGGAGTATTACGAGCAGTACTTC CASSGLQGEYYEQYF